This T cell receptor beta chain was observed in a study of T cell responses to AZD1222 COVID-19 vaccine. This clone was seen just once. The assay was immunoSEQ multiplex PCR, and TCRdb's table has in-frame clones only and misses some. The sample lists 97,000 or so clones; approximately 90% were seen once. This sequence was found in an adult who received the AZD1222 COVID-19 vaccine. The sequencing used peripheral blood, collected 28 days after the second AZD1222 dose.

DNA of the CDR3: TGTGCCAGCAGCTTAGTATCAGGGAGGGTCACTGAAGCTTTCTTT. Translation gives CASSLVSGRVTEAFF. The chain uses TRBV7-9 and TRBJ1-1; D might be TRBD1 (5 bases). Trimming took 1 base from V and 4 from J, leaving 13 bases between them. The germline V gene encodes CDR1 SEHNR and CDR2 FQNEAQ (reference sequence). This CDR3 contains 15 residues.